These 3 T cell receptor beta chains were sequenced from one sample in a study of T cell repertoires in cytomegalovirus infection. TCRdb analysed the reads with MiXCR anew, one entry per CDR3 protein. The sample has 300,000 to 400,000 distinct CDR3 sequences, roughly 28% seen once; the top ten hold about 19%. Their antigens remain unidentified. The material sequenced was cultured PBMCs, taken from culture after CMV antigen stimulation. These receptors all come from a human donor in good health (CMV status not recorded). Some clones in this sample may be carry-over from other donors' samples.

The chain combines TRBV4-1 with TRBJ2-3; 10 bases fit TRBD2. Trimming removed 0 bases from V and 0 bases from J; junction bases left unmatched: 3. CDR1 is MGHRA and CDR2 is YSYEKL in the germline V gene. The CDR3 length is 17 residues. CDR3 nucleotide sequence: TGCGCCAGCAGCCAAGATGTGACTAGCGGGAGCACAGATACGCAGTATTTT. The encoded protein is CASSQDVTSGSTDTQYF.

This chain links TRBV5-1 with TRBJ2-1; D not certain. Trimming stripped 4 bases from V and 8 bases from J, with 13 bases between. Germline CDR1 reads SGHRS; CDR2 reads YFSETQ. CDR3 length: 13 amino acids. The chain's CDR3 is CASSPTPSDEQFF. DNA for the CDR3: TGCGCCAGCAGCCCGACACCGTCGGATGAGCAGTTCTTC.

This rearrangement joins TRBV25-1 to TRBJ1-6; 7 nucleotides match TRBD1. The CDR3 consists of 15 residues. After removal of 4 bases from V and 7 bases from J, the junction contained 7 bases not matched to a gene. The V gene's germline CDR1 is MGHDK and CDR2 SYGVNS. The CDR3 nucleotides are TGTGCCAGCAGTGGCCTTACAGGGGCCAATTCACCCCTCCACTTT. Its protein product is CASSGLTGANSPLHF. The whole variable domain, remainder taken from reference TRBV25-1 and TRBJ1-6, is EADIYQTPRYLVIGTGKKITLECSQTMGHDKMYWYQQDPGMELHLIHYSYGVNSTEKGDLSSESTVSRIRTEHFPLTLESARPSHTSQYLCASSGLTGANSPLHFGNGTRLTVT.